The entry below describes one T cell receptor (beta chain). The assay was immunoSEQ multiplex PCR, and TCRdb's table has in-frame clones only and misses some. This table has 120,000 to 150,000 clones, 80% to 95% appearing once. The data were obtained in a study of T cell responses to AZD1222 COVID-19 vaccine. CDR1 is SEHNR and CDR2 is FQNEAQ in the germline V gene (reference sequence). Trimming shortened V by 4 bases and J by 8 bases, and 11 bases separated the two germline ends. This CDR3 contains 13 residues. This TCR came from an adult in good health. The chain uses TRBV7-9 and TRBJ1-4; unclear D gene. Sequenced here: peripheral blood, sampled on day 0 of MenACWY control vaccination. CDR3 DNA: TGTGCCAGCAGCTCTCTGAAGGTGGAAAAACTGTTTTTT. Encoded protein: CASSSLKVEKLFF. Complete variable domain (other parts from reference TRBV7-9 and TRBJ1-4): DTGVSQNPRHKITKRGQNVTFRCDPISEHNRLYWYRQTLGQGPEFLTYFQNEAQLEKSRLLSDRFSAERPKGSFSTLEIQRTEQGDSAMYLCASSSLKVEKLFFGSGTQLSVL.